This TCR beta chain was observed in a study of T cells in Graves' hyperthyroidism and ophthalmopathy. Study results and caveats: Most expanded thyroid clonotypes above 0.001 also appeared in blood.

This clonotype was detected ten times or more. Its antigen is unknown. The CDR3 regions of TCR beta were amplified from RNA transcripts. The HTBI set primed first-round TCR CDR3 RT-PCR. TCRdb reprocessed the multiplex PCR reads via MiXCR and lists one record per CDR3 protein. The table has more than 550,000 distinct CDR3 sequences, about 17% seen once. Diagnoses used clinical symptoms, serum thyroxine and TRAb, thyroid ultrasound and orbital computed tomography. The sequence came from a woman aged 50 to 60 with Graves' hyperthyroidism that later progressed to Graves' ophthalmopathy. The sequencing sample was made of blood.

Here the CDR3 DNA reads TGTGCCAGCAGTGAAGCGGGCCTGAATCAGCCCCAGCATTTT. Translation: CASSEAGLNQPQHF. The J gene is TRBJ1-5, the V gene TRBV2; D unresolved. CDR3 size: 14 residues. The germline gives CDR1 SNHLY, CDR2 FYNNEI. Trimming took 0 bases from V and 4 from J, leaving 7 bases between them. Full variable domain (missing parts from reference TRBV2 and TRBJ1-5): EPEVTQTPSHQVTQMGQEVILRCVPISNHLYFYWYRQILGQKVEFLVSFYNNEISEKSEIFDDQFSVERPDGSNFTLKIRSTKLEDSAMYFCASSEAGLNQPQHFGDGTRLSIL.